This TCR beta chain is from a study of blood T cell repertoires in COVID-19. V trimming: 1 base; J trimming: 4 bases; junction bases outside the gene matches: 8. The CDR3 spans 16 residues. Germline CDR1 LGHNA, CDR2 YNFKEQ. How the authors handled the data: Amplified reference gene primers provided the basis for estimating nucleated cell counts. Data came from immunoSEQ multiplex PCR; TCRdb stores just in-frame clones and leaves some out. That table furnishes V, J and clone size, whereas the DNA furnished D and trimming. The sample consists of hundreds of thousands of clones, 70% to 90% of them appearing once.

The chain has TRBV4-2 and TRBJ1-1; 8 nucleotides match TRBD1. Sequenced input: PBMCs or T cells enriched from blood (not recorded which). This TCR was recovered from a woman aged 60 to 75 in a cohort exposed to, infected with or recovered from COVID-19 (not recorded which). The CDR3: CASSQVVGQGATEAFF. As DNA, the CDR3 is TGTGCCAGCAGCCAAGTTGTGGGGCAGGGGGCCACTGAAGCTTTCTTT.